The TCR beta chain under discussion was sequenced for a study of cytomegalovirus exposure and HLA in healthy donors. As regards this clone: Its specificity is not known.

Study observations and caveats: A later examination showed that TCR association rates differed by HLA locus, with DRB1 most and HLA-C fewest. Donors belonging to an Asian-associated ancestry cluster reportedly showed fewer N-insertions in productive TCRs than the approximately 690-donor mean, according to what a later analysis found. An observed cluster of highly shared sequence variants was recorded as a likely sequencing artifact.

Unrecorded immune exposure was likely among donors, who were nominally healthy when sampled. This PCR relied on a set of 60 Vbeta primers and 13 Jbeta primers. Sequenced by immunoSEQ multiplex PCR; TCRdb stores in-frame clones only, minus some. Counted here are about 120,000 clones, about 73% occurring once; the ten biggest clones make up around 4.2%. The V end lost 6 bases, the J end lost 8 bases, and 13 bases lay between the germline ends. Germline V gives CDR1 SNHLY, CDR2 FYNNEI. This CDR3 region has 12 residues. This clonotype was obtained from a woman in her 40s in good health and CMV-seronegative. The sample taken for sequencing was PBMCs. The chain couples TRBV2 to TRBJ1-2; TRBD1 is a possible D gene (5 bases). DNA for the CDR3: TGTGCCAGCAGGGACGTCCGGGGGGGCTACACCTTC. This sequence encodes CASRDVRGGYTF. Full variable domain (missing parts from reference TRBV2 and TRBJ1-2): EPEVTQTPSHQVTQMGQEVILRCVPISNHLYFYWYRQILGQKVEFLVSFYNNEISEKSEIFDDQFSVERPDGSNFTLKIRSTKLEDSAMYFCASRDVRGGYTFGSGTRLTVV.